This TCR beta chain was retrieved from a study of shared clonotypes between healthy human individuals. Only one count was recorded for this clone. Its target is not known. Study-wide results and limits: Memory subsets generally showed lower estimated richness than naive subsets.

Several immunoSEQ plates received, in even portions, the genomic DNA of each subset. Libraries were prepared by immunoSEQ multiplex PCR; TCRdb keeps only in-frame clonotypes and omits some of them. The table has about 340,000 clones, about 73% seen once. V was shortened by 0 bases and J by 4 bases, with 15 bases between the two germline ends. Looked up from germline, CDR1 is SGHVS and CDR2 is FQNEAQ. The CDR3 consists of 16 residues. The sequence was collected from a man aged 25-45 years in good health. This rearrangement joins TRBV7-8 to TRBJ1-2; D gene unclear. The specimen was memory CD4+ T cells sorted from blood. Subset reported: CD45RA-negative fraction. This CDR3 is CASSLAVTRKTYGYTF. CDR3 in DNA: TGTGCCAGCAGCTTAGCCGTGACCCGAAAGACCTATGGCTACACCTTC.